Listed here are 32 T cell receptor beta chains from one sample, sequenced in a study of shared clonotypes between healthy human individuals. Only in-frame clones appear in the TCRdb table, and some are missing; sequencing was by immunoSEQ multiplex PCR. The sample carries around 600,000 clones, approximately 95% recorded once. Naive-designated CD8 cells lacked CD45RO, were positively enriched for CCR7, and omitted terminally differentiated effector memory CD45RA+ cells. The sequenced sample was naive CD8+ T cells sorted from blood. The source of these receptors is a woman in her twenties or thirties in good health.

The V call is TRBV7-8, the J call TRBJ2-1, with D possibly being TRBD2 (5 bases). The germline CDR1 and CDR2 sequences are SGHVS and FQNEAQ. This CDR3 contains 13 residues. Trimming left V 0 bases short and J 8 bases short, with 8 bases between. The CDR3 DNA follows: TGTGCCAGCAGCTTAGCGGGAGTTGATGAGCAGTTCTTC. Its translation is CASSLAGVDEQFF.

The chain combines TRBV6-1 with TRBJ1-1, with D uncertain. Germline V gene sequence: CDR1 MNHNS, CDR2 SASEGT. V lost 4 bases to trimming and J lost 3 bases, with 9 bases between them. The CDR3 runs 13 residues. The CDR3 protein is CASSGPRHTEAFF. CDR3 DNA: TGTGCCAGCAGTGGGCCCCGGCACACTGAAGCTTTCTTT.

V gene TRBV27 combines with J gene TRBJ2-7; 15 bases fit TRBD2. CDR1 MNHEY and CDR2 SMNVEV come from the germline V gene (reference sequence). V shed 3 bases and J 6 bases; nucleotides not matched to a gene: 6. This CDR3 comprises 16 residues. The CDR3 DNA reads TGTGCCAGCAGTTTGTGGACTAGCGGGAGGGCCGGCGAGCAGTACTTC. This codes for CASSLWTSGRAGEQYF.

Comments on this clone: Within the sample, other DNA sequences also encode this same CDR3. This sequence joins TRBV27 and TRBJ2-3; a possible D gene is TRBD2 (5 bases). The CDR3 loop spans 13 amino acids. The V gene lost 6 bases and the J gene lost 4 bases, with 11 bases spanning the gap. Looked up from germline, CDR1 is MNHEY and CDR2 is SMNVEV (reference sequence). The CDR3 region is CASSLLGADTQYF. CDR3 in DNA: TGTGCCAGCAGCCTCCTCGGGGCAGATACGCAGTATTTT.

Notes on this clone: At the DNA level, this CDR3 is encoded by other sequences in the same sample as well. The J gene is TRBJ2-1, the V gene TRBV9, with D uncertain. The germline gives CDR1 SGDLS, CDR2 YYNGEE. This CDR3 comprises 14 residues. Trimming took off 4 bases at V and 1 base at J, with 9 bases between the two ends. The CDR3: CASSPSGSYNEQFF. The CDR3 coding sequence is TGTGCCAGCAGCCCTTCCGGGTCCTACAATGAGCAGTTCTTC.

The gene calls are TRBV7-9 and TRBJ2-2, with D hard to call. Germline V CDR1 and CDR2: SEHNR, FQNEAQ (reference sequence). The V end lost 4 bases, the J end lost 0 bases, and 12 bases lay between the germline ends. There are 16 residues in the CDR3. This CDR3 is CASSSSAATNTGELFF. DNA of the CDR3: TGTGCCAGCAGCTCCTCCGCGGCCACGAACACCGGGGAGCTGTTTTTT.

The rearrangement uses TRBV7-8 and TRBJ2-7; no reliable D call. CDR3 size: 16 residues. Per germline, CDR1 SGHVS and CDR2 FQNEAQ. V was shortened by 1 base and J by 0 bases, with 13 bases between the two germline ends. The CDR3 loop is CASSLVTTLSSYEQYF. CDR3 nucleotides: TGTGCCAGCAGCTTAGTGACGACATTGAGCTCCTACGAGCAGTACTTC.

The chain uses TRBV14 and TRBJ2-3; D not resolved. This CDR3 contains 16 residues. V lost 0 bases and J lost 2, with 12 bases in between. CDR1 is SGHDN, CDR2 FVKESK, per germline. The CDR3 spells CASSQDLSEVTDTQYF. CDR3 DNA sequence: TGTGCCAGCAGCCAAGATTTGAGCGAAGTCACAGATACGCAGTATTTT.

The V and J genes are TRBV28 and TRBJ2-7, with 8 nucleotides matching TRBD2. The V segment lost 5 bases and the J segment 4 bases; nucleotides outside the gene matches: 1. The germline V gene encodes CDR1 MDHEN and CDR2 SYDVKM. The CDR3 has 12 residues. The CDR3 region is CASSREGYEQYF. In DNA form, the CDR3 reads TGTGCCAGCAGTCGGGAGGGTTACGAGCAGTACTTC. The whole variable domain, filled in from reference TRBV28 and TRBJ2-7, reads DVKVTQSSRYLVKRTGEKVFLECVQDMDHENMFWYRQDPGLGLRLIYFSYDVKMKEKGDIPEGYSVSREKKERFSLILESASTNQTSMYLCASSREGYEQYFGPGTRLTVT.

The genes are TRBV9 and TRBJ2-7; D call uncertain. The germline V gene has CDR1 SGDLS and CDR2 YYNGEE. The V and J ends lost 7 bases and 4 bases respectively, with 12 bases between them. The length of the CDR3 is 12 residues. The CDR3 coding sequence is TGTGCCAGCGGCTCTCTTGGGTACGAGCAGTACTTC. Protein product: CASGSLGYEQYF.

This rearrangement joins TRBV19 to TRBJ2-7; 7 positions match TRBD2. Germline assignment: CDR1 LNHDA and CDR2 SQIVND (reference sequence). This CDR3 has 13 residues. V was clipped by 7 bases and J by 2 bases; unmatched bases: 5. CDR3 residues: CASNGGIPYEQYF. The CDR3 DNA reads as TGTGCCAGTAACGGGGGGATTCCCTACGAGCAGTACTTC.

The chain employs TRBV7-2 and TRBJ2-3; no firm D call. The V gene's germline CDR1 is SGHTA and CDR2 FQGNSA. The CDR3 runs to 15 residues. The ends were cut back, 5 bases at V and 2 bases at J, with 14 bases in the middle. The CDR3 DNA is TGTGCCAGCAGCCTATTATACTACATCACAGATACGCAGTATTTT. This codes for CASSLLYYITDTQYF.

Here the CDR3 reads CASSFLPGQVGELFF. The CDR3 DNA follows: TGTGCCAGCAGCTTCCTACCGGGACAGGTCGGGGAGCTGTTTTTT. J is TRBJ2-2 and V is TRBV7-8, with 8 bases that match TRBD1. V lost 3 bases, J lost 7 bases, and 7 bases stayed unmatched. The CDR3 contains 15 residues. Germline CDR1 and CDR2: SGHVS and FQNEAQ.

The rearrangement uses TRBV6-5 and TRBJ1-1; possible D gene TRBD1, 5 bases. Germline V gene data show CDR1 as MNHEY and CDR2 as SVGAGI. The ends were cut back, 2 bases at V and 5 bases at J, with 12 bases in the middle. The CDR3 extends over 14 amino acids. CDR3 protein: CASSYTGEDTEAFF. CDR3 in DNA: TGTGCCAGCAGTTACACGGGGGAAGATACTGAAGCTTTCTTT.

This chain joins TRBV5-8 and TRBJ2-2; D might be TRBD1 (5 bases). The V and J ends lost 1 base and 5 bases respectively, with 6 bases between them. CDR1 is SGHTS and CDR2 is YDEGEE in the germline V gene. This CDR3 contains 13 residues. CDR3 coding DNA: TGTGCCAGCAGCTTGTCAGGGACCGGGGAGCTGTTTTTT. Amino acid sequence: CASSLSGTGELFF.

The V and J genes are TRBV2 and TRBJ2-7; TRBD1 is a possible D gene (6 bases). V was shortened by 5 bases and J by 2 bases, with 16 bases between the two germline ends. Germline CDR1 and CDR2: SNHLY and FYNNEI. The CDR3 consists of 15 residues. CDR3 sequence reads: CASSKGPGGTYEQYF. CDR3 sequence (DNA): TGTGCCAGCAGTAAAGGACCTGGGGGCACCTACGAGCAGTACTTC.

The V and J genes are TRBV5-1 and TRBJ2-1; D gene ambiguous. The germline CDR1 and CDR2 sequences are SGHRS and YFSETQ. The V end was cut by 4 bases, the J end by 0 bases, with 11 bases between. This CDR3 is built from 15 residues. The CDR3 region has the DNA TGCGCCAGCAGCCCCCGTCTCGGCTCCTACAATGAGCAGTTCTTC. It yields the protein CASSPRLGSYNEQFF.

The V gene is TRBV25-1, the J gene TRBJ2-7, with D possibly TRBD1 on 5 matching bases. V was clipped by 4 bases and J by 5 bases, with 12 bases between them. Germline V gene lookup returns CDR1 MGHDK and CDR2 SYGVNS. The CDR3 is 13 amino acids. The CDR3 bases are TGTGCCAGCAGTGCCGGTCCCAGGGACGAGCAGTACTTC. Protein product: CASSAGPRDEQYF.

The chain recombines TRBV11-2 with TRBJ2-7; 9 bases are shared with TRBD1. The CDR3 totals 15 residues. Trimming cost V 3 bases and J 2 bases; bases outside gene matches: 5. Germline loops: CDR1 SGHAT, CDR2 FQNNGV. CDR3 amino acids: CASSFGTGRTYEQYF. The CDR3 nucleotides are TGTGCCAGCAGCTTTGGGACAGGGCGGACCTACGAGCAGTACTTC.

This chain connects TRBV4-2 to TRBJ2-6; a possible D gene is TRBD1 (6 bases). The V gene lost 4 bases and the J gene lost 0 bases, with 13 bases spanning the gap. CDR1 is LGHNA, CDR2 YNFKEQ, per germline. CDR3 length: 17 residues. The DNA for the CDR3 is TGTGCCAGCAGCCCCACAGGGAGTAGCTCTGGGGCCAACGTCCTGACTTTC. This sequence encodes CASSPTGSSSGANVLTF.

This CDR3 reads CASSPGLADLGETQYF. The CDR3 coding sequence is TGCGCCAGCAGCCCGGGACTAGCGGATTTGGGGGAGACCCAGTACTTC. The rearrangement uses TRBV4-1 and TRBJ2-5; 11 nucleotides line up with TRBD2. The V gene end was trimmed by 4 bases and the J gene end by 5 bases; junction bases not matched to a gene: 9. Germline lookup yields CDR1 MGHRA and CDR2 YSYEKL. This CDR3 spans 16 amino acids.

The chain links TRBV27 to TRBJ1-1; D possibly corresponds to TRBD1 (6 bases). Germline assignment: CDR1 MNHEY and CDR2 SMNVEV (reference sequence). V lost 3 bases and J 4 bases, leaving 12 bases between the germline ends. The CDR3 extends over 14 amino acids. CDR3 bases: TGTGCCAGCAGTTTGACACCCAGGGGCACTGAAGCTTTCTTT. Protein product: CASSLTPRGTEAFF.

The chain employs TRBV21-1 and TRBJ2-7; TRBD2 was called by the table and not checked on the DNA. TRBV21-1 is marked as a pseudogene. This CDR3 spans 16 amino acids. CDR3 sequence (DNA): TGTGCCAGCAGCAGAAGGTCGAGAGGGTCTCGGGGGGAGCAGTACTTC. Encoded protein: CASSRRSRGSRGEQYF.

The V and J genes are TRBV2 and TRBJ2-5; 9 nucleotides line up with TRBD1. The closer fit of TRBJ2-7 to the DNA end suggests the J call may be wrong. CDR1 is SNHLY and CDR2 is FYNNEI in the germline V gene. The CDR3 length is 14 residues. For the CDR3, the DNA is TGTGCCAGCAGCCCGGGACAGGGTTTCATCGAGCAGTACTTC. It is translated as CASSPGQGFIEQYF.

The sample holds one count of this clone. The V and J genes are TRBV15 and TRBJ1-5; D is ambiguous. V lost 4 bases and J 6 bases, leaving 10 bases between the germline ends. CDR3 length: 13 amino acids. CDR1 is LNHNV, CDR2 YYDKDF, per germline (reference sequence). CDR3 nucleotide sequence: TGTGCCACCAGCACGGGGAAGGGTCAGCCCCAGCATTTT. It yields the protein CATSTGKGQPQHF.

The chain uses TRBV7-9 and TRBJ2-7, with D maybe TRBD2 (6 bases). The CDR3 covers 14 residues. V was pared by 3 bases and J by 3 bases, with 12 bases between. Germline V gives CDR1 SEHNR, CDR2 FQNEAQ (reference sequence). As DNA, the CDR3 is TGTGCCAGCAGCTTTGGTGGGGGGAACTACGAGCAGTACTTC. Translating it yields CASSFGGGNYEQYF.

This chain uses TRBV13 with TRBJ2-5; a possible D gene is TRBD1 (6 bases). This CDR3 contains 17 residues. CDR1 and CDR2 from the germline V gene are PRHDT and FYEKMQ (reference sequence). V dropped 5 bases and J dropped 1 base, with 20 bases sitting between them. CDR3 region: CASSPSPGHKFQETQYF. CDR3 bases: TGTGCCAGCAGCCCGTCCCCGGGACACAAATTCCAAGAGACCCAGTACTTC.

The J gene is TRBJ2-5, the V gene TRBV5-1, with unresolved D. The CDR3 has 13 residues. Trimming removed 1 base from V and 4 bases from J, with 8 bases in between. Per the germline V gene, CDR1 is SGHRS and CDR2 is YFSETQ. The CDR3 loop reads CASSLYQPETQYF. CDR3 nucleotide sequence: TGCGCCAGCAGCTTGTATCAGCCAGAGACCCAGTACTTC.

The chain recombines TRBV12-1 with TRBJ2-7; no DNA check was done on the table's D call, TRBD2. TRBV12-1 is given as a pseudogene. The CDR3 length is 15 residues. This CDR3 is CASSPPASYDYEQYF. The CDR3 DNA follows: TGTGCCAGCAGCCCCCCCGCGAGTTACGACTACGAGCAGTACTTC.

The J gene is TRBJ2-7, the V gene TRBV4-1; tentative D call: TRBD2 (5 bases). This CDR3 has 16 amino acids. V lost 1 base and J 4 bases, leaving 17 bases between the germline ends. Germline CDR1 and CDR2: MGHRA and YSYEKL. Here the CDR3 reads CASSQAGTGGPYEQYF. The CDR3 bases are TGCGCCAGCAGCCAAGCCGGCACCGGCGGGCCGTACGAGCAGTACTTC.

This chain connects TRBV7-6 to TRBJ2-1; weak D call: TRBD1 (5 bases). CDR3 length equals 13 residues. Trimming shortened V by 6 bases and J by 3 bases, and 9 bases separated the two germline ends. Germline V gives CDR1 SGHVS, CDR2 FNYEAQ. The CDR3 loop is CASSLTDYNEQFF. The DNA for the CDR3 is TGTGCCAGCAGTCTGACAGACTACAATGAGCAGTTCTTC.

The genes are TRBV27 and TRBJ1-2, with D perhaps matching TRBD1 (5 bases). The V gene's germline CDR1 is MNHEY and CDR2 SMNVEV (reference sequence). CDR3 length equals 16 residues. Trimming cost V 0 bases and J 4 bases, with 15 bases left between them. The DNA for the CDR3 is TGTGCCAGCAGTTTATCGGAATCAGGGCCCCCCTATGGCTACACCTTC. Protein product: CASSLSESGPPYGYTF.